The 24 T cell receptor beta chains below were found in one sample sequenced in a study of blood T cell repertoires in COVID-19. Data came from immunoSEQ multiplex PCR; TCRdb stores just in-frame clones and leaves some out. This table has some 93,000 clones, approximately 82% appearing once. Sequenced sample: peripheral blood. These receptors were obtained from a man in his 70s with acute or convalescent COVID-19.

This sequence joins TRBV7-8 and TRBJ1-3, with 8 bases identical to TRBD1. V was pared by 5 bases and J by 0 bases, with 9 bases of the junction left unmatched. CDR3 length equals 17 residues. CDR1 SGHVS and CDR2 FQNEAQ come from the germline V gene. The CDR3 nucleotides read TGTGCCAGCAGCCCCCTGACAGGGGATAGCTCTGGAAACACCATATATTTT. Its protein is CASSPLTGDSSGNTIYF.

The chain carries TRBV7-3 and TRBJ1-1, with a tentative D call TRBD1 (5 bases). The CDR3 has 14 residues. From germline, CDR1 is SGHTA and CDR2 FQGTGA. Trimming cost V 5 bases and J 5 bases, with 15 bases left between them. CDR3 amino acids: CASSLAGSETEAFF. The CDR3 bases are TGTGCCAGCAGCCTCGCAGGGTCTGAAACTGAAGCTTTCTTT. The full variable domain, with the rest looked up from reference TRBV7-3 and TRBJ1-1, is GAGVSQTPSNKVTEKGKYVELRCDPISGHTALYWYRQSLGQGPEFLIYFQGTGAADDSGLPNDRFFAVRPEGSVSTLKIQRTERGDSAVYLCASSLAGSETEAFFGQGTRLTVV.

CDR3 protein: CASSQQGDYGYTF. DNA for the CDR3: TGTGCCAGCAGCCAACAGGGTGACTATGGCTACACCTTC. The rearrangement links TRBV7-2 to TRBJ1-2, with D possibly TRBD1 on 6 matching bases. CDR1 is SGHTA, CDR2 FQGNSA, per germline. This CDR3 is 13 amino acids long. V lost 5 bases to trimming and J lost 3 bases, with 10 bases between them.

The chain is built from TRBV27 and TRBJ1-2, with D possibly matching TRBD1 (6 bases). CDR3 length: 13 residues. The germline V gene has CDR1 MNHEY and CDR2 SMNVEV (reference sequence). V was cut by 5 bases and J by 7 bases, with 14 bases left in between. CDR3 in amino acids: CASSPRTRGGYTF. The CDR3 DNA reads as TGTGCCAGCAGTCCGAGAACCAGGGGTGGCTACACCTTC.

The genes are TRBV27 and TRBJ2-2, with D tentatively TRBD2 (6 bases). The germline gives CDR1 MNHEY, CDR2 SMNVEV (reference sequence). Trimming took 4 bases from V and 7 from J, leaving 13 bases between them. The CDR3 sequence is 14 residues long. CDR3 sequence: CASSSRRGGGELFF. The CDR3 DNA is TGTGCCAGCAGTTCGCGGCGGGGTGGCGGGGAGCTGTTTTTT.

The chain joins TRBV6-5 to TRBJ2-3; 7 nucleotides align to TRBD1. From germline, CDR1 is MNHEY and CDR2 SVGAGI. V shed 6 bases, J shed 0 bases, and the junction held 6 bases outside the gene matches. The CDR3 contains 15 residues. CDR3 coding DNA: TGTGCCAGCAGGATGGACAGGCCTAGCACAGATACGCAGTATTTT. It translates to CASRMDRPSTDTQYF.

This clone was seen just once. The chain links TRBV5-6 to TRBJ1-2; D is possibly TRBD1 (6 bases). Germline CDR1 is SGHDT and CDR2 is YYEEEE. The germline V and J ends were trimmed by 1 base and 2 bases, with 18 bases remaining between them. The CDR3 is made up of 17 amino acids. CDR3 in DNA: TGTGCCAGCAGCTTGTCGCCACGGGCAGGGGCCAACTATGGCTACACCTTC. Residues: CASSLSPRAGANYGYTF.

This chain uses TRBV18 with TRBJ1-1, with 7 bases fitting TRBD1. Germline CDR1 is KGHSH and CDR2 is LQKENI. The CDR3 length is 12 residues. With V trimmed by 3 bases and J by 7 bases, 2 bases remained unmatched. In DNA, the CDR3 is TGTGCCAGCTCACCCGACAGGGATGAAGCTTTCTTT. Translation: CASSPDRDEAFF.

This chain uses TRBV7-3 with TRBJ2-1; maybe TRBD1 (6 bases). The germline gives CDR1 SGHTA, CDR2 FQGTGA. The CDR3 runs to 15 residues. V lost 0 bases to trimming and J lost 3 bases, with 9 bases between them. The CDR3 bases are TGTGCCAGCAGCTTAACACAGGGTGGCTACAATGAGCAGTTCTTC. It codes for CASSLTQGGYNEQFF.

The V call is TRBV6-5, the J call TRBJ1-5; D perhaps matches TRBD1 (6 bases). Germline V gene sequence: CDR1 MNHEY, CDR2 SVGAGI. Trimming took off 2 bases at V and 2 bases at J, with 10 bases between the two ends. The CDR3 covers 15 residues. Here the CDR3 reads CASSYGGGGNQPQHF. The CDR3 coding sequence is TGTGCCAGCAGTTACGGCGGGGGCGGCAATCAGCCCCAGCATTTT.

The rearrangement joins TRBV19 to TRBJ2-7; the D gene is possibly TRBD1 (8 bases). Per germline, CDR1 LNHDA and CDR2 SQIVND (reference sequence). This CDR3 has 14 residues. V dropped 6 bases and J dropped 2 bases, with 14 bases sitting between them. The CDR3 bases are TGTGCCAGTAGCGCCACAGGGGGGGCCTACGAGCAGTACTTC. This encodes CASSATGGAYEQYF. Looking up the rest from reference TRBV19 and TRBJ2-7 gives the full variable domain: DGGITQSPKYLFRKEGQNVTLSCEQNLNHDAMYWYRQDPGQGLRLIYYSQIVNDFQKGDIAEGYSVSREKKESFPLTVTSAQKNPTAFYLCASSATGGAYEQYFGPGTRLTVT.

This clone was detected once. The CDR3 nucleotides read TGTGCCAGCAGCTCCTCGGGGGGGAACATTCAGTACTTC. It encodes CASSSSGGNIQYF. The chain carries TRBV2 and TRBJ2-4; 8 positions agree with TRBD2. The junction had 5 bases not matched to a gene; V was cut back by 6 bases and J by 7 bases. The CDR3 runs to 13 residues. From germline, CDR1 is SNHLY and CDR2 FYNNEI. The whole variable domain, remainder taken from reference TRBV2 and TRBJ2-4, is EPEVTQTPSHQVTQMGQEVILRCVPISNHLYFYWYRQILGQKVEFLVSFYNNEISEKSEIFDDQFSVERPDGSNFTLKIRSTKLEDSAMYFCASSSSGGNIQYFGAGTRLSVL.

Only a few counts were recorded for this clone. The V gene is TRBV13, the J gene TRBJ2-1; the D gene is possibly TRBD2 (7 bases). This CDR3 contains 14 residues. Germline CDR1 PRHDT, CDR2 FYEKMQ (reference sequence). Trimming removed 5 bases at V and 8 bases at J, with 16 bases between. The CDR3 coding sequence is TGTGCCAGCAGCCCGGAAGGAGGGGGGGATGAGCAGTTCTTC. This sequence encodes CASSPEGGGDEQFF. Full variable domain (remainder filled in from reference TRBV13 and TRBJ2-1): AAGVIQSPRHLIKEKRETATLKCYPIPRHDTVYWYQQGPGQDPQFLISFYEKMQSDKGSIPDRFSAQQFSDYHSELNMSSLELGDSALYFCASSPEGGGDEQFFGPGTRLTVL.

This rearrangement joins TRBV7-2 to TRBJ2-1; D might be TRBD2 (7 bases). Trimming pared 5 bases from V and 4 bases from J, leaving 15 bases between. This CDR3 has 15 amino acids. From germline, CDR1 is SGHTA and CDR2 FQGNSA. The CDR3, as DNA: TGTGCCAGCAGCCTCGGGCGGGGGCCTTACAATGAGCAGTTCTTC. Encoded protein: CASSLGRGPYNEQFF.

In this sample, this clone turned up a few times. The chain is built from TRBV4-3 and TRBJ2-7, with 7 nucleotides matching TRBD2. In germline, CDR1 is LGHNA, CDR2 YSLEER. With V trimmed by 1 base and J by 1 base, 4 bases remained unmatched. The CDR3 covers 15 residues. The DNA for the CDR3 is TGCGCCAGCAGCCAAGTGAGGGGAGGGTCCTACGAGCAGTACTTC. Its protein product is CASSQVRGGSYEQYF.

The gene calls are TRBV9 and TRBJ2-2; TRBD2 is a possible D gene (6 bases). The germline V gene has CDR1 SGDLS and CDR2 YYNGEE. The ends were cut back, 0 bases at V and 0 bases at J, with 9 bases in the middle. This CDR3 region has 16 residues. The CDR3 bases are TGTGCCAGCAGCGTAGCCGGCGGGGCGAACACCGGGGAGCTGTTTTTT. The encoded protein is CASSVAGGANTGELFF.

This clone has more than one count but fewer than ten. V gene TRBV7-9 combines with J gene TRBJ2-7, with D possibly being TRBD2 (6 bases). The CDR3 has 13 amino acids. Germline-derived CDR1 and CDR2 are SEHNR and FQNEAQ (reference sequence). With 3 bases removed from V and 5 bases from J, the gap between germline ends came to 11 bases. The CDR3 DNA follows: TGTGCCAGCAGCTTGGGGGGTTGGGACGAGCAGTACTTC. Residues: CASSLGGWDEQYF.

The chain employs TRBV30 and TRBJ1-6, with D perhaps matching TRBD1 (5 bases). Trimming cost V 0 bases and J 7 bases, with 10 bases left between them. This CDR3 comprises 14 residues. Germline values: CDR1 GTSNPN, CDR2 SVGIG (reference sequence). DNA for the CDR3: TGTGCCTGGAGTGTTGAGACAGTGAATTCACCCCTCCACTTT. Amino acid sequence: CAWSVETVNSPLHF.

The V gene is TRBV19, the J gene TRBJ1-1, with 8 nucleotides matching TRBD1. The length of the CDR3 is 13 residues. Germline loops: CDR1 LNHDA, CDR2 SQIVND (reference sequence). Trimming took 10 bases from V and 5 from J; bases not matched to a gene: 9. The DNA of the CDR3 is TGTGCCACCGCCGGACAGGGAGGTACTGAAGCTTTCTTT. This encodes CATAGQGGTEAFF.

This chain joins TRBV9 and TRBJ2-7, with 10 positions matching TRBD2. Losses at the gene ends were 4 bases for V and 5 bases for J; bases not matched to a gene: 9. CDR1 and CDR2 from the germline V gene are SGDLS and YYNGEE. The CDR3 loop spans 15 amino acids. CDR3 residues: CASSPRTSGHDEQYF. The CDR3 DNA reads as TGTGCCAGCAGCCCCCGGACTAGCGGTCACGACGAGCAGTACTTC.

The CDR3 DNA sequence: TGTGCCAGCAGCGCAGGGGAAATCCCCGGGAGCTACACCTTC. Amino acid sequence: CASSAGEIPGSYTF. The chain carries TRBV7-8 and TRBJ1-2; tentatively, D is TRBD1 (6 bases). Germline-derived CDR1 and CDR2 are SGHVS and FQNEAQ. There are 14 residues in the CDR3. V shed 5 bases and J shed 9 bases, with 19 bases lying between them. The whole variable domain, filled in from reference TRBV7-8 and TRBJ1-2, reads GAGVSQSPRYKVAKRGQDVALRCDPISGHVSLFWYQQALGQGPEFLTYFQNEAQLDKSGLPSDRFFAERPEGSVSTLKIQRTQQEDSAVYLCASSAGEIPGSYTFGSGTRLTVV.

The chain joins TRBV5-8 to TRBJ1-5; D gene uncertain. V gave up 0 bases and J gave up 4 bases, with 5 bases separating them. CDR1 is SGHTS and CDR2 is YDEGEE in the germline V gene. This CDR3 has 13 residues. The CDR3: CASSLVQNQPQHF. Written as DNA, the CDR3 is TGTGCCAGCAGCTTGGTACAGAATCAGCCCCAGCATTTT.

The chain combines TRBV19 with TRBJ2-2; perhaps TRBD1 as D (5 bases). Germline assignment: CDR1 LNHDA and CDR2 SQIVND (reference sequence). V dropped 6 bases and J dropped 3 bases, with 17 bases sitting between them. The CDR3 is 16 amino acids. CDR3 in DNA: TGTGCCAGTAGATTCTTTAGTGGGGCCTACACCGGGGAGCTGTTTTTT. It is translated as CASRFFSGAYTGELFF.

The chain is built from TRBV14 and TRBJ2-1, with a weak D call TRBD1 (5 bases). The CDR3 has 17 residues. Germline CDR1 and CDR2: SGHDN and FVKESK. Trimming took off 1 base at V and 5 bases at J, with 18 bases between the two ends. The CDR3 DNA reads as TGTGCCAGCAGCCAAGTCGGAAGGGGCCTCAGAAACAATGAGCAGTTCTTC. As protein: CASSQVGRGLRNNEQFF.